The 32 T cell receptor beta chains below come from one sample, sequenced in a study of T cell repertoires in cytomegalovirus infection. TCRdb reprocessed the reads via MiXCR and lists one record per CDR3 protein. Here the sample spans fewer than 250,000 distinct CDR3 sequences, 10% to 15% being singletons. Material for sequencing was PBMCs. Source of these receptors: a human donor in good health (CMV status not recorded). Some clones in this sample may be carry-over from other donors' samples.

This clonotype occurred a few times. The rearrangement links TRBV7-2 to TRBJ2-2; 9 nucleotides agree with TRBD2. This CDR3 region has 16 residues. Per germline, CDR1 SGHTA and CDR2 FQGNSA. Trimming took 5 bases from V and 4 from J; bases not matched to a gene: 8. CDR3 protein: CASSRRLAALTGELFF. Written as DNA, the CDR3 is TGTGCCAGCAGCAGAAGACTAGCGGCCCTCACCGGGGAGCTGTTTTTT.

The rearrangement joins TRBV29-1 to TRBJ2-7; 11 nucleotides agree with TRBD2. The CDR3 length is 14 residues. V lost 7 bases to trimming and J lost 3 bases; unmatched junction nucleotides: 8. Germline CDR1 and CDR2: SQVTM and ANQGSEA. The CDR3 loop reads CSAIPGLADYEQYF. In DNA form, the CDR3 reads TGCAGCGCTATCCCGGGACTAGCGGACTACGAGCAGTACTTC.

This clonotype was observed many times. The J gene is TRBJ1-4, the V gene TRBV7-2; perhaps TRBD1 as D (5 bases). Trimming cost V 1 base and J 4 bases, with 10 bases left between them. This CDR3 has 15 amino acids. CDR1 SGHTA and CDR2 FQGNSA come from the germline V gene. The CDR3 DNA sequence: TGTGCCAGCAGCTTAGATCGGCAGGGTAATGAAAAACTGTTTTTT. This encodes CASSLDRQGNEKLFF.

This clonotype came up many times. CDR3 amino acids: CASSVTGSSGNTIYF. DNA of the CDR3: TGTGCCAGCAGCGTTACAGGGTCCTCTGGAAACACCATATATTTT. This chain uses TRBV7-3 with TRBJ1-3, with D possibly being TRBD1 (6 bases). From germline, CDR1 is SGHTA and CDR2 FQGTGA. This CDR3 region has 15 residues. Trimming shortened V by 5 bases and J by 0 bases, and 11 bases separated the two germline ends.

Ten or more counts support this clonotype. V is TRBV29-1 and J is TRBJ2-2, with D unresolved. The germline gives CDR1 SQVTM, CDR2 ANQGSEA. The CDR3 length is 12 residues. V lost 6 bases, J lost 0 bases, and 5 bases lay in between. As DNA, the CDR3 is TGCAGCGTCCGGTCGAACACCGGGGAGCTGTTTTTT. It encodes CSVRSNTGELFF.

This clonotype was recorded many times. One end of the junction does not line up with germline, which may come from a read error. V is TRBV7-2 and J is TRBJ2-1; no firm D call. Germline loops: CDR1 SGHTA, CDR2 FQGNSA. There are 16 residues in the CDR3. The CDR3 reads CASSLGWLVKDNEQFF. CDR3 coding DNA: TGTGCCAGCAGTTTAGGATGGCTAGTCAAGGACAATGAGCAGTTCTTC. The full variable domain, rest sourced from reference TRBV7-2 and TRBJ2-1, is GAGVSQSPSNKVTEKGKDVELRCDPISGHTALYWYRQSLGQGLEFLIYFQGNSAPDKSGLPSDRFSAERTGGSVSTLTIQRTQQEDSAVYLCASSLGWLVKDNEQFFGPGTRLTVL.

The CDR3 region is CASSQEGSGSPTDTQYF. The DNA for the CDR3 is TGCGCCAGCAGCCAAGAAGGCAGCGGGAGCCCCACAGATACGCAGTATTTT. V and J are TRBV4-3 and TRBJ2-3; 8 bases are a match to TRBD2. The CDR3 spans 17 residues. After removal of 0 bases from V and 2 bases from J, the junction contained 7 bases not matched to a gene. The germline V gene has CDR1 LGHNA and CDR2 YSLEER.

The chain carries TRBV2 and TRBJ1-5; no clear D gene. The V end lost 4 bases, the J end lost 7 bases, and 14 bases lay between the germline ends. This CDR3 region has 14 residues. CDR1 and CDR2 from the germline V gene are SNHLY and FYNNEI. The CDR3 bases are TGTGCCAGCAGTGTAGTAGGGCTTGGGCAGCCCCAGCATTTT. Protein product: CASSVVGLGQPQHF.

This clonotype was counted between two and nine times. The chain carries TRBV11-1 and TRBJ1-2, with a possible D match to TRBD1 (5 bases). CDR3 length equals 12 residues. V lost 2 bases to trimming and J lost 5 bases, with 6 bases between them. Germline V gene data show CDR1 as SGHAT and CDR2 as FQDESV (reference sequence). CDR3 bases: TGTGCCAGCAGCTTATCAGGGTATGGCTACACCTTC. Translated, it gives CASSLSGYGYTF. The full variable domain, completed using reference TRBV11-1 and TRBJ1-2, is EAEVAQSPRYKITEKSQAVAFWCDPISGHATLYWYRQILGQGPELLVQFQDESVVDDSQLPKDRFSAERLKGVDSTLKIQPAELGDSAMYLCASSLSGYGYTFGSGTRLTVV.

The sample holds many counts of this clonotype. The rearrangement uses TRBV7-2 and TRBJ1-1; D call uncertain. Per germline, CDR1 SGHTA and CDR2 FQGNSA. The CDR3 runs to 13 residues. Trimming stripped 6 bases from V and 2 bases from J, with 10 bases between. The CDR3 coding sequence is TGTGCCAGCAGTGATGGACTCAACACTGAAGCTTTCTTT. It codes for CASSDGLNTEAFF.

This clonotype was seen many times. The chain carries TRBV7-2 and TRBJ1-1; 7 nucleotides align to TRBD1. The CDR3 is 15 amino acids. V lost 5 bases to trimming and J lost 0 bases; unmatched junction nucleotides: 6. Germline V CDR1 and CDR2: SGHTA, FQGNSA. The CDR3 loop reads CASSPTGTVNTEAFF. The CDR3 coding sequence is TGTGCCAGCAGCCCCACCGGGACAGTGAACACTGAAGCTTTCTTT. The full variable domain, completed using reference TRBV7-2 and TRBJ1-1, is GAGVSQSPSNKVTEKGKDVELRCDPISGHTALYWYRQSLGQGLEFLIYFQGNSAPDKSGLPSDRFSAERTGGSVSTLTIQRTQQEDSAVYLCASSPTGTVNTEAFFGQGTRLTVV.

This clonotype was observed many times. V and J are TRBV7-2 and TRBJ2-2; D ambiguous. Per the germline V gene, CDR1 is SGHTA and CDR2 is FQGNSA. Trimming shortened V by 1 base and J by 6 bases, and 9 bases separated the two germline ends. The length of the CDR3 is 14 residues. Here the CDR3 DNA reads TGTGCCAGCAGCTTAGGACATCTACCCGGGGAGCTGTTTTTT. Translation: CASSLGHLPGELFF. Full variable domain (rest looked up from reference TRBV7-2 and TRBJ2-2): GAGVSQSPSNKVTEKGKDVELRCDPISGHTALYWYRQSLGQGLEFLIYFQGNSAPDKSGLPSDRFSAERTGGSVSTLTIQRTQQEDSAVYLCASSLGHLPGELFFGEGSRLTVL.

This chain joins TRBV2 and TRBJ2-3, with D possibly TRBD1 on 6 matching bases. CDR1 and CDR2 (germline): SNHLY, FYNNEI. V lost 1 base and J 3 bases, leaving 14 bases between the germline ends. CDR3 length equals 16 residues. The CDR3 DNA follows: TGTGCCAGCAGTGAAGAGGTGGGGGCGGGTACAGATACGCAGTATTTT. This gives the protein CASSEEVGAGTDTQYF.

In its sample, this clonotype was seen a few times. The rearrangement uses TRBV15 and TRBJ2-1; D not resolved. The CDR3 contains 14 residues. V lost 0 bases and J 5 bases, leaving 8 bases between the germline ends. Germline assignment: CDR1 LNHNV and CDR2 YYDKDF (reference sequence). The CDR3 DNA reads TGTGCCACCAGCAGAGATAATCAAGACAATGAGCAGTTCTTC. This codes for CATSRDNQDNEQFF.

This clonotype was picked up many times. V is TRBV7-2 and J is TRBJ2-1, with D possibly being TRBD1 (6 bases). Trimming took off 5 bases at V and 4 bases at J, with 12 bases between the two ends. In germline, CDR1 is SGHTA, CDR2 FQGNSA. This CDR3 spans 14 amino acids. The CDR3 DNA reads TGTGCCAGCAGCCAGGGACACAGATACAATGAGCAGTTCTTC. This gives the protein CASSQGHRYNEQFF.

This clonotype was detected ten times or more. The genes are TRBV7-3 and TRBJ2-7, with 7 bases matching TRBD1. Trimming took 0 bases from V and 5 from J; bases not matched to a gene: 4. CDR3 length equals 14 residues. Per germline, CDR1 SGHTA and CDR2 FQGTGA. CDR3 in amino acids: CASSLTGTGDEQYF. The DNA for the CDR3 is TGTGCCAGCAGCTTAACTGGTACAGGGGACGAGCAGTACTTC.

This clonotype appeared many times. This rearrangement joins TRBV7-2 to TRBJ1-5; a weak D match, TRBD1 (5 bases). The ends were cut back, 1 base at V and 0 bases at J, with 7 bases in the middle. CDR3 size: 15 residues. The germline gives CDR1 SGHTA, CDR2 FQGNSA. The CDR3 DNA sequence: TGTGCCAGCAGCTTAGGCGGACATAGCAATCAGCCCCAGCATTTT. The encoded protein is CASSLGGHSNQPQHF.

This clonotype has at least ten counts. The chain couples TRBV7-2 to TRBJ2-7; tentatively, D is TRBD2 (6 bases). Per the germline V gene, CDR1 is SGHTA and CDR2 is FQGNSA. V dropped 5 bases and J dropped 6 bases, with 11 bases sitting between them. The CDR3 consists of 12 residues. The CDR3 nucleotides read TGTGCCAGCAGCCCACCTAGCGTCGAGCAGTACTTC. Encoded protein: CASSPPSVEQYF.

This clonotype was detected many times. The rearrangement links TRBV28 to TRBJ2-5; D is uncertain. The CDR3 is 11 residues long. The germline gives CDR1 MDHEN, CDR2 SYDVKM. V lost 4 bases, J lost 5 bases, and 5 bases lay in between. The CDR3 sequence is CASSYMETQYF. CDR3 sequence (DNA): TGTGCCAGCAGTTATATGGAGACCCAGTACTTC.

Many counts were recorded for this clonotype. V usage is TRBV19 and J usage is TRBJ2-3, with 12 bases lining up with TRBD2. V shed 7 bases, J shed 2 bases, and the junction held 4 bases outside the gene matches. Germline V gives CDR1 LNHDA, CDR2 SQIVND (reference sequence). The CDR3 is 15 residues long. This CDR3 is CASKASGRATDTQYF. The CDR3 DNA reads TGTGCCAGTAAGGCTAGCGGGAGGGCCACAGATACGCAGTATTTT.

This clonotype has ten or more counts. The CDR3 region is CASGSDRRETQYF. As DNA, the CDR3 is TGTGCTAGTGGTTCGGACAGGAGGGAGACCCAGTACTTC. The rearrangement links TRBV12-5 to TRBJ2-5; 7 bases map to TRBD1. Germline CDR1 and CDR2: LGHNT and FRNRAP. CDR3 length: 13 amino acids. The trim removed 4 bases at V and 5 bases at J, leaving 4 bases unmatched.

The sample holds a few counts of this clonotype. The chain recombines TRBV7-3 with TRBJ2-7; TRBD2 agrees at 10 bases. CDR3 length equals 14 residues. With 5 bases clipped from V and 5 bases from J, the junction kept 6 bases outside the gene matches. Germline lookup yields CDR1 SGHTA and CDR2 FQGTGA. The CDR3 nucleotides read TGTGCCAGCAGCCCCGGACTAGCGGCGGACGAGCAGTACTTC. It translates to CASSPGLAADEQYF.

This clonotype occurred a few times. This rearrangement joins TRBV20-1 to TRBJ1-1; D might be TRBD1 (5 bases). V was cut by 6 bases and J by 7 bases, with 9 bases left in between. Germline loops: CDR1 DFQATT, CDR2 SNEGSKA (reference sequence). This CDR3 has 10 residues. The CDR3: CSAGDGEAFF. The CDR3 DNA follows: TGCAGTGCGGGGGACGGTGAAGCTTTCTTT.

Comments on this clonotype: A read error may be the cause here, since a much bigger clone is one base away. The CDR3 carries no conserved terminal phenylalanine or tryptophan, so it likely arises from a read error. The genes are TRBV6-2 or TRBV6-3 and TRBJ2-5; D remains ambiguous. Trimming pared 4 bases from V and 1 base from J, leaving 16 bases between. Germline loops: CDR1 MNHEY, CDR2 SVGEGT. The CDR3 has 16 amino acids. The CDR3 DNA follows: TGTGCCAGCAGTTCCCGGCCCCCCCCCGGCCAAGAGACCCAGTACCTC. This sequence encodes CASSSRPPPGQETQYL.

This clonotype was counted many times. The rearrangement uses TRBV29-1 and TRBJ1-1; weak D call: TRBD1 (6 bases). V gave up 6 bases and J gave up 0 bases, with 17 bases separating them. The CDR3 runs 15 residues. The germline V gene has CDR1 SQVTM and CDR2 ANQGSEA. DNA of the CDR3: TGCAGCGTGAGGGGACACTACCCAATGAACACTGAAGCTTTCTTT. Its protein is CSVRGHYPMNTEAFF.

The chain is built from TRBV28 and TRBJ2-5; 9 nucleotides agree with TRBD2. The length of the CDR3 is 15 residues. Germline V lookup: CDR1 MDHEN, CDR2 SYDVKM. After removal of 10 bases from V and 5 bases from J, the junction contained 14 bases not matched to a gene. The CDR3 loop is CATRLAVSGWETQYF. CDR3 DNA sequence: TGTGCCACCCGACTAGCGGTTTCCGGCTGGGAGACCCAGTACTTC.

This clonotype came up a few times. The chain links TRBV5-1 to TRBJ2-1; D unclear. Trimming left V 4 bases short and J 5 bases short, with 10 bases between. Germline lookup yields CDR1 SGHRS and CDR2 YFSETQ. This CDR3 is 13 amino acids long. This CDR3 is CASSIRADNEQFF. CDR3 nucleotide sequence: TGCGCCAGCAGCATACGGGCTGACAATGAGCAGTTCTTC.

This clonotype has a count of ten or more. The chain uses TRBV7-2 and TRBJ2-2, with D perhaps TRBD1 (5 bases). This CDR3 spans 15 amino acids. Germline CDR1 is SGHTA and CDR2 is FQGNSA. Trimming took 1 base from V and 6 from J, leaving 12 bases between them. The CDR3 loop reads CASSLVVLQAGELFF. CDR3 DNA sequence: TGTGCCAGCAGCTTAGTCGTCCTACAGGCCGGGGAGCTGTTTTTT.

The J gene is TRBJ2-5, the V gene TRBV20-1; 11 positions agree with TRBD2. Unmatched junction bases numbered 8, after V lost 0 bases and J lost 2 bases. Germline CDR1 DFQATT, CDR2 SNEGSKA (reference sequence). This CDR3 spans 17 amino acids. The CDR3 DNA sequence: TGCAGTGCTAGAGATCCCCTGACTAGCGGGGTACAAGAGACCCAGTACTTC. Amino acid sequence: CSARDPLTSGVQETQYF.

This clonotype was seen at least ten times. V is TRBV4-3 and J is TRBJ2-7; D is perhaps TRBD1 (6 bases). The germline V and J ends were trimmed by 0 bases and 3 bases, with 15 bases remaining between them. This CDR3 contains 16 residues. Germline CDR1 is LGHNA and CDR2 is YSLEER. The CDR3 reads CASSQDIQGTGYEQYF. The CDR3 region has the DNA TGCGCCAGCAGCCAAGATATCCAGGGGACCGGCTACGAGCAGTACTTC.

This clonotype was seen ten or more times. The chain recombines TRBV7-9 with TRBJ2-3, with 10 bases that match TRBD2. The CDR3 spans 14 residues. Germline CDR1 and CDR2: SEHNR and FQNEAQ (reference sequence). The J segment lost 4 bases and the V segment lost 6 bases, leaving 4 bases of the junction unmatched. The CDR3 here is CASSPAGGADTQYF. Here the CDR3 DNA reads TGTGCCAGCAGTCCAGCGGGGGGGGCAGATACGCAGTATTTT. Combining the CDR3 with reference TRBV7-9 and TRBJ2-3 gives the whole variable domain DTGVSQNPRHKITKRGQNVTFRCDPISEHNRLYWYRQTLGQGPEFLTYFQNEAQLEKSRLLSDRFSAERPKGSFSTLEIQRTEQGDSAMYLCASSPAGGADTQYFGPGTRLTVL.

This clonotype was seen repeatedly, ten times or more. The chain recombines TRBV7-6 with TRBJ2-5; 12 nucleotides align to TRBD1. The CDR3 length is 19 residues. With V trimmed by 5 bases and J by 5 bases, 18 bases remained unmatched. Germline V gives CDR1 SGHVS, CDR2 FNYEAQ. The CDR3 sequence: CASSRTPGQGAIGRETQYF. Here the CDR3 DNA reads TGTGCCAGCAGCCGGACGCCGGGACAGGGGGCGATAGGACGCGAGACCCAGTACTTC. The full variable domain, its missing parts supplied by reference TRBV7-6 and TRBJ2-5, is GAGVSQSPRYKVTKRGQDVALRCDPISGHVSLYWYRQALGQGPEFLTYFNYEAQQDKSGLPNDRFSAERPEGSISTLTIQRTEQRDSAMYRCASSRTPGQGAIGRETQYFGPGTRLLVL.